This T cell receptor beta chain emerged from a study of T cell responses to AZD1222 COVID-19 vaccine. Study-level information: Second-dose intervals near 4 or 12 weeks were combined.

The CDR3 runs to 16 residues. Germline V CDR1 and CDR2: SGHAT, FQNNGV. Trimming cost V 4 bases and J 3 bases, with 16 bases left between them. Details on this clone: Its antigen is unknown.

Repertoires were generated with immunoSEQ multiplex PCR, while TCRdb's copy carries only in-frame clones and drops some. Of around 160,000 clones in the sample, 90% to 95% were seen once. Study-level results: Increased Spike-specific TCR breadth and depth were observed after two AZD1222 doses. Donor demographics were predominantly white British with a female majority; clonal diversity may be underestimated. Nearly half of spike-specific TCRs reportedly go after variant regions that carry no mutations.

This chain joins TRBV11-2 and TRBJ2-1; D perhaps matches TRBD2 (5 bases). Sequenced here: peripheral blood, sampled on day 0 of AZD1222 vaccination. The sequence came from an adult in good health. CDR3: CASSSTTGILYNEQFF. The CDR3 DNA is TGTGCCAGCAGCTCTACCACCGGGATCCTCTACAATGAGCAGTTCTTC. The complete variable domain, with remaining parts taken from reference TRBV11-2 and TRBJ2-1, reads EAGVAQSPRYKIIEKRQSVAFWCNPISGHATLYWYQQILGQGPKLLIQFQNNGVVDDSQLPKDRFSAERLKGVDSTLKIQPAKLEDSAVYLCASSSTTGILYNEQFFGPGTRLTVL.